One sample yielded the 28 T cell receptor beta chains listed below, sequenced in a study of cytomegalovirus exposure and HLA in healthy donors. Use of 60 Vbeta and 13 Jbeta primers characterized the PCR. Clones were read by immunoSEQ multiplex PCR, and TCRdb kept only the in-frame ones, dropping some. The sample has fewer than 95,000 clones; more than 65% are singletons. Sequenced sample: PBMCs. These receptors originate from a woman aged 40 to 55 in good health and CMV-seropositive.

J is TRBJ1-1 and V is TRBV13; D may be TRBD1 (5 bases). From germline, CDR1 is PRHDT and CDR2 FYEKMQ (reference sequence). V was cut by 5 bases and J by 6 bases, with 19 bases left in between. The CDR3 is 15 residues long. The chain's CDR3 is CASSPFPAGLAEAFF. CDR3 coding DNA: TGTGCCAGCAGCCCATTTCCAGCGGGGCTCGCTGAAGCTTTCTTT.

The gene calls are TRBV10-3 and TRBJ2-7, with TRBD1 matching over 8 bases. The CDR3 loop spans 16 amino acids. In germline, CDR1 is ENHRY, CDR2 SYGVKD. With V trimmed by 0 bases and J by 4 bases, 8 bases remained unmatched. The chain's CDR3 is CAISESRDRPLYEQYF. The CDR3 DNA reads as TGTGCCATCAGTGAGTCACGGGACAGGCCATTATACGAGCAGTACTTC.

This clone was seen a single time. In DNA form, the CDR3 reads TGTGCCAGCAGTAACGGGGGGGGGAGCTCTGGAAACACCATATATTTT. It yields the protein CASSNGGGSSGNTIYF. This chain uses TRBV5-4 with TRBJ1-3; D may be TRBD1 (5 bases). CDR1 is SGHNT, CDR2 YYREEE, per germline (reference sequence). The CDR3 is made up of 16 amino acids. Deletions cut 5 bases from V and 0 bases from J, with 15 bases between.

The rearrangement links TRBV11-2 to TRBJ1-1; D gene ambiguous. V lost 7 bases, J lost 1 base, and 10 bases lay in between. The CDR3 spans 13 residues. The germline CDR1 and CDR2 sequences are SGHAT and FQNNGV. The CDR3 bases are TGTGCCAGCAACGTAGTCCGGAACACTGAAGCTTTCTTT. Its translation is CASNVVRNTEAFF.

The genes are TRBV6-6 and TRBJ2-7; no reliable D call. Germline V gene sequence: CDR1 MNHNY, CDR2 SVGAGI (reference sequence). V was shortened by 4 bases and J by 0 bases, with 4 bases between the two germline ends. CDR3 length: 12 amino acids. CDR3 loop: CASSSYSYEQYF. The CDR3 coding sequence is TGTGCCAGCAGTTCTTACTCCTACGAGCAGTACTTC.

The chain carries TRBV5-1 and TRBJ1-1, with a weak D call TRBD1 (6 bases). V was shortened by 0 bases and J by 1 base, with 7 bases between the two germline ends. Per germline, CDR1 SGHRS and CDR2 YFSETQ. The CDR3 has 14 residues. The DNA of the CDR3 is TGCGCCAGCAGCTTGGGACAGGCGAACACTGAAGCTTTCTTT. This gives the protein CASSLGQANTEAFF.

The chain couples TRBV21-1 to TRBJ1-5. TRBV21-1 is a pseudogene locus. This CDR3 contains 15 residues. The CDR3 here is CASREQTYSNQPQHF. The CDR3 nucleotides are TGTGCCAGCAGGGAGCAGACCTATAGCAATCAGCCCCAGCATTTT.

V gene TRBV23-1 combines with J gene TRBJ1-4; D might be TRBD1 (6 bases). TRBV23-1 is filed as an ORF, its function uncertain. There are 16 residues in the CDR3. The V end lost 2 bases, the J end lost 7 bases, and 17 bases lay between the germline ends. This CDR3 reads CASSQMKQGWVEKLFF. For the CDR3, the DNA is TGCGCCAGCAGTCAAATGAAACAGGGATGGGTTGAAAAACTGTTTTTT.

The CDR3 loop reads CASRGSGSSYNEQFF. The CDR3 DNA reads as TGTGCCAGTAGGGGTAGCGGGAGCTCCTACAATGAGCAGTTCTTC. V is TRBV19 and J is TRBJ2-1, with TRBD2 identical over 9 bases. The CDR3 is made up of 15 amino acids. V was pared by 6 bases and J by 0 bases, with 3 bases of the junction left unmatched. The germline V gene has CDR1 LNHDA and CDR2 SQIVND (reference sequence).

This clone was detected only a few times. The rearrangement joins TRBV7-9 to TRBJ2-1; D call uncertain. Germline CDR1 and CDR2: SEHNR and FQNEAQ (reference sequence). The V end was cut by 5 bases, the J end by 15 bases, with 17 bases between. The CDR3 contains 12 residues. CDR3 sequence: CASSPPNGQPFF. The CDR3 DNA is TGTGCCAGCAGCCCGCCGAACGGTCAACCGTTCTTC.

The chain employs TRBV19 and TRBJ1-1, with TRBD1 as a possible D gene (5 bases). The V gene's germline CDR1 is LNHDA and CDR2 SQIVND (reference sequence). Trimming removed 3 bases at V and 5 bases at J, with 16 bases between. There are 15 residues in the CDR3. CDR3 coding DNA: TGTGCCAGTAGTATGATGGGGCTGGCGGGGACTGAAGCTTTCTTT. Protein product: CASSMMGLAGTEAFF.

V and J are TRBV10-3 and TRBJ1-1, with D perhaps TRBD1 (5 bases). This CDR3 is built from 13 residues. Between the trimmed V and J ends, which lost 6 bases and 1 base, there was a span of 9 bases. Germline loops: CDR1 ENHRY, CDR2 SYGVKD. CDR3 sequence reads: CAISGTGNTEAFF. The CDR3 DNA sequence: TGTGCCATCAGCGGGACTGGGAACACTGAAGCTTTCTTT.

The chain joins TRBV27 to TRBJ2-3, with 7 positions matching TRBD2. This CDR3 is 13 amino acids long. The germline V gene encodes CDR1 MNHEY and CDR2 SMNVEV (reference sequence). The V and J ends lost 7 bases and 4 bases, in that order; junction bases with no gene match: 5. The CDR3 loop reads CASNLAGADTQYF. The CDR3, as DNA: TGTGCCAGCAATTTGGCGGGGGCAGATACGCAGTATTTT.

The rearrangement joins TRBV5-4 to TRBJ1-1; D perhaps matches TRBD1 (5 bases). CDR3 length equals 11 residues. Germline V lookup: CDR1 SGHNT, CDR2 YYREEE (reference sequence). V was pared by 4 bases and J by 8 bases, with 9 bases between. CDR3 sequence: CASSLGQEAFF. DNA of the CDR3: TGTGCCAGCAGCCTAGGACAAGAAGCTTTCTTT. Complete variable domain (other parts from reference TRBV5-4 and TRBJ1-1): ETGVTQSPTHLIKTRGQQVTLRCSSQSGHNTVSWYQQALGQGPQFIFQYYREEENGRGNFPPRFSGLQFPNYSSELNVNALELDDSALYLCASSLGQEAFFGQGTRLTVV.

The gene calls are TRBV5-6 and TRBJ2-3, with D hard to call. This CDR3 has 13 amino acids. V gave up 1 base and J gave up 4 bases, with 7 bases separating them. Germline V gene data show CDR1 as SGHDT and CDR2 as YYEEEE. The CDR3 sequence is CASSLSFSDTQYF. In DNA, the CDR3 is TGTGCCAGCAGCTTGTCGTTTTCAGATACGCAGTATTTT.

In regard to this clone: The junction differs from germline at one of its ends, possibly a read error. This chain joins TRBV7-7 and TRBJ2-3; D possibly corresponds to TRBD2 (6 bases). The germline V gene encodes CDR1 SSHAT and CDR2 FNYEAQ (reference sequence). This CDR3 region has 14 residues. CDR3 in amino acids: CASSWSRETDTQYF. CDR3 bases: TGTGCTAGCAGCTGGAGCCGGGAGACAGATACGCAGTATTTT.

This chain joins TRBV19 and TRBJ1-2, with D hard to call. CDR1 is LNHDA, CDR2 SQIVND, per germline (reference sequence). The CDR3 covers 14 residues. V was shortened by 6 bases and J by 4 bases, with 15 bases between the two germline ends. The CDR3 reads CASRSLGPSYGYTF. The CDR3 DNA is TGTGCCAGTAGGTCTCTGGGCCCGTCCTATGGCTACACCTTC.

The V call is TRBV6-1, the J call TRBJ2-7; 14 positions agree with TRBD2. CDR1 is MNHNS and CDR2 is SASEGT in the germline V gene. Trimming removed 3 bases from V and 7 bases from J; junction bases left unmatched: 8. The CDR3 sequence is 16 residues long. The CDR3 sequence is CASSDMGLAGEYEQYF. DNA for the CDR3: TGTGCCAGCAGTGATATGGGACTAGCGGGAGAGTATGAGCAGTACTTC.

The V gene is TRBV28, the J gene TRBJ2-4, with TRBD2 matching over 9 bases. V trimming: 3 bases; J trimming: 0 bases; junction bases outside the gene matches: 3. The CDR3 consists of 16 residues. Germline CDR1 and CDR2: MDHEN and SYDVKM. In DNA, the CDR3 is TGTGCCAGCAGTTTTCAACTAGCGGGAGCCAAAAACATTCAGTACTTC. Amino acid sequence: CASSFQLAGAKNIQYF.

This clone was seen only a few times. V gene TRBV9 combines with J gene TRBJ1-6; D may be TRBD1 (6 bases). V was trimmed by 4 bases and J by 14 bases, leaving 19 bases between them. Germline V gene lookup returns CDR1 SGDLS and CDR2 YYNGEE. The CDR3 has 14 residues. The CDR3 nucleotides are TGTGCCAGCAGCCCCAGGGGTCCCCGGGCGGCCCTCCACTTT. This sequence encodes CASSPRGPRAALHF.

V usage is TRBV2 and J usage is TRBJ2-4; D is perhaps TRBD1 (5 bases). V lost 1 base and J lost 6, with 10 bases in between. Germline V CDR1 and CDR2: SNHLY, FYNNEI. This CDR3 region has 14 residues. The CDR3 coding sequence is TGTGCCAGCAGTGAAGTCCGGACATTAAACATTCAGTACTTC. Translating gives CASSEVRTLNIQYF.

This sequence joins TRBV6-5 and TRBJ1-2; the match to TRBD1 covers 9 bases. The CDR3 extends over 15 amino acids. CDR1 and CDR2 (germline): MNHEY, SVGAGI. J gave up 4 bases and V 7 bases, and 10 bases lay outside the gene matches. The CDR3 sequence: CASKKTGGTFYGYTF. The CDR3, as DNA: TGTGCCAGCAAAAAAACAGGGGGCACTTTCTATGGCTACACCTTC.

The J gene is TRBJ1-1, the V gene TRBV7-3, with D uncertain. From germline, CDR1 is SGHTA and CDR2 FQGTGA. The CDR3 is made up of 13 amino acids. V was shortened by 1 base and J by 1 base, with 4 bases between the two germline ends. CDR3 coding DNA: TGTGCCAGCAGCTTAAGCAGGAACACTGAAGCTTTCTTT. As protein: CASSLSRNTEAFF.

The V gene is TRBV7-2, the J gene TRBJ2-1, with TRBD2 identical over 11 bases. This CDR3 has 14 amino acids. V was clipped by 5 bases and J by 6 bases; unmatched bases: 3. Germline loops: CDR1 SGHTA, CDR2 FQGNSA. The DNA for the CDR3 is TGTGCCAGCAGCCAACTAGCGGGGGTCAATGAGCAGTTCTTC. Amino acids: CASSQLAGVNEQFF. The full variable domain, with the rest looked up from reference TRBV7-2 and TRBJ2-1, is GAGVSQSPSNKVTEKGKDVELRCDPISGHTALYWYRQSLGQGLEFLIYFQGNSAPDKSGLPSDRFSAERTGGSVSTLTIQRTQQEDSAVYLCASSQLAGVNEQFFGPGTRLTVL.

The rearrangement links TRBV19 to TRBJ1-5, with TRBD1 as a possible D gene (6 bases). V lost 8 bases and J lost 6, with 20 bases in between. Germline assignment: CDR1 LNHDA and CDR2 SQIVND (reference sequence). This CDR3 is built from 15 residues. The DNA of the CDR3 is TGTGCCAGTGTTCGGCGGAACAGGGATGGTCAGCCCCAGCATTTT. This sequence encodes CASVRRNRDGQPQHF.

This clone was observed a single time. The chain links TRBV5-1 to TRBJ2-5; tentatively, D is TRBD1 (6 bases). The V end lost 4 bases, the J end lost 3 bases, and 19 bases lay between the germline ends. Per germline, CDR1 SGHRS and CDR2 YFSETQ. The CDR3 length is 16 residues. The CDR3 DNA reads TGCGCCAGCAGCCTTGAGGGGGTAGCGCATAAAGAGACCCAGTACTTC. Its translation is CASSLEGVAHKETQYF.

On this clone itself: At one end the junction does not follow the germline gene, possibly because of a read error. The sample contains more than one DNA sequence encoding this CDR3. The V call is TRBV7-9, the J call TRBJ1-1; no reliable D call. The CDR3 extends over 14 amino acids. Germline V CDR1 and CDR2: SEHNR, FQNEAQ (reference sequence). CDR3 in DNA: TGTGCCAGCAGCTTAGCGGAGGCCCACCTAGAAGCCTTCTTT. It yields the protein CASSLAEAHLEAFF.

V gene TRBV5-1 combines with J gene TRBJ2-3; TRBD1 agrees at 7 bases. The CDR3 is 16 residues long. CDR1 and CDR2 from the germline V gene are SGHRS and YFSETQ. V lost 1 base and J lost 0; bases outside the gene matches: 5. The CDR3 loop is CASSLQGDTSTDTQYF. CDR3 sequence (DNA): TGCGCCAGCAGCTTGCAGGGGGATACCAGCACAGATACGCAGTATTTT.